Shown below are 21 T cell receptor beta chains from a single sample sequenced in a study of a mutant IDH1 vaccine in newly diagnosed glioma. The antigens for these receptors are not known. The data were produced by immunoSEQ multiplex PCR, yet TCRdb's version contains in-frame clones alone and is incomplete. The table lists around 31,000 clones, about three fifths of them singletons. The time point was: week 5, during vaccination. A 20-mer mutant IDH1 peptide at 300 ug was injected subcutaneously with topical imiquimod. The sample consisted of PBMCs, taken from a glioma patient whose treatment included an IDH1 peptide vaccine. The receptors were sampled from a woman younger than 30 with glioma.

The gene calls are TRBV7-9 and TRBJ2-1; 8 positions agree with TRBD2. The germline CDR1 and CDR2 sequences are SEHNR and FQNEAQ (reference sequence). The CDR3 is 14 amino acids. The V segment lost 6 bases and the J segment 6 bases; nucleotides outside the gene matches: 7. The DNA of the CDR3 is TGTGCCAGCAGACGGGAGGGCCTATTCAATGAGCAGTTCTTC. Translating it yields CASRREGLFNEQFF.

The chain employs TRBV4-1 and TRBJ2-2; D not certain. From germline, CDR1 is MGHRA and CDR2 YSYEKL. Trimming stripped 0 bases from V and 6 bases from J, with 8 bases between. The CDR3 loop spans 14 amino acids. The DNA of the CDR3 is TGCGCCAGCAGCCAAGATTGGCAGTCCGGGGAGCTGTTTTTT. This codes for CASSQDWQSGELFF.

The chain couples TRBV4-2 to TRBJ2-3, with D possibly matching TRBD1 (5 bases). The CDR3 spans 17 residues. Trimming shortened V by 0 bases and J by 2 bases, and 15 bases separated the two germline ends. Germline loops: CDR1 LGHNA, CDR2 YNFKEQ. Here the CDR3 DNA reads TGTGCCAGCAGCCAAGATCTCTGGGGCCCCCTCACAGATACGCAGTATTTT. Translated: CASSQDLWGPLTDTQYF.

In its sample, this clone was seen a few times. The V gene is TRBV27, the J gene TRBJ1-1, with D possibly matching TRBD1 (5 bases). V dropped 5 bases and J dropped 1 base, with 8 bases sitting between them. This CDR3 contains 13 residues. The V gene's germline CDR1 is MNHEY and CDR2 SMNVEV (reference sequence). CDR3 loop: CASSVGQNTEAFF. CDR3 nucleotides: TGTGCCAGCAGTGTTGGACAGAACACTGAAGCTTTCTTT.

J is TRBJ2-1 and V is TRBV6-4; D is unresolved. V lost 3 bases and J lost 3, with 6 bases in between. CDR1 is MRHNA, CDR2 SNTAGT, per germline. CDR3 length: 13 residues. This chain's CDR3 is CASSEQSYNEQFF. Written as DNA, the CDR3 is TGTGCCAGCAGTGAACAGAGCTACAATGAGCAGTTCTTC.

The genes are TRBV12-5 and TRBJ1-5; D not certain. The CDR3 has 13 amino acids. In germline, CDR1 is LGHNT, CDR2 FRNRAP. V shed 2 bases and J shed 4 bases, with 6 bases lying between them. CDR3 region: CASGLLGNQPQHF. CDR3 DNA: TGTGCTAGTGGTTTGTTGGGGAATCAGCCCCAGCATTTT.

In this sample, this clone turned up a few times. The V and J genes are TRBV2 and TRBJ1-1; the match to TRBD1 covers 7 bases. Germline V gene lookup returns CDR1 SNHLY and CDR2 FYNNEI. Germline trimming cut 5 bases from V and 4 bases from J; bases unmatched to any gene: 7. The CDR3 runs to 14 residues. In DNA, the CDR3 is TGTGCCAGCAGTTCCGACAGGGTGATCACTGAAGCTTTCTTT. Amino acid sequence: CASSSDRVITEAFF.

This chain links TRBV18 with TRBJ2-1; 13 bases match TRBD2. The CDR3 extends over 15 amino acids. CDR1 is KGHSH, CDR2 LQKENI, per germline. V gave up 6 bases and J gave up 7 bases; unmatched junction bases: 6. In DNA form, the CDR3 reads TGTGCCAGCTCCGGACTAGCGGGAGTGATAAATGAGCAGTTCTTC. The encoded protein is CASSGLAGVINEQFF.

The chain uses TRBV5-4 and TRBJ2-5; D is unresolved. From germline, CDR1 is SGHNT and CDR2 YYREEE (reference sequence). CDR3 length: 14 amino acids. The V end was cut by 0 bases, the J end by 4 bases, with 10 bases between. CDR3 residues: CASSLDSSAETQYF. In DNA form, the CDR3 reads TGTGCCAGCAGCTTGGATAGTTCGGCAGAGACCCAGTACTTC.

The table lists this clone with a few counts. For the CDR3, the DNA is TGTGCCAGCAGTGGACTGATGAGGGAGCAGTACTTC. It encodes CASSGLMREQYF. J is TRBJ2-7 and V is TRBV2; unclear D gene. Germline values: CDR1 SNHLY, CDR2 FYNNEI. V dropped 4 bases and J dropped 7 bases, with 11 bases sitting between them. This CDR3 spans 12 amino acids.

The CDR3 DNA sequence: TGTGCCAGCAGTTTTGCAGCCGGCTCTGGAAACACCATATATTTT. This sequence encodes CASSFAAGSGNTIYF. The rearrangement links TRBV28 to TRBJ1-3, with unresolved D. The V end was cut by 3 bases, the J end by 0 bases, with 9 bases between. The CDR3 totals 15 residues. The germline V gene encodes CDR1 MDHEN and CDR2 SYDVKM.

The chain uses TRBV15 and TRBJ2-1; TRBD1 aligns across 9 bases. The J segment lost 7 bases and the V segment lost 2 bases, leaving 3 bases of the junction unmatched. This CDR3 contains 14 residues. CDR1 and CDR2 (germline): LNHNV, YYDKDF (reference sequence). CDR3 loop: CATSRQQGANEQFF. CDR3 coding DNA: TGTGCCACCAGCAGACAACAGGGGGCGAATGAGCAGTTCTTC.

The chain uses TRBV27 and TRBJ2-3; either TRBD1 or TRBD2 may fit D (5 bases each). The CDR3 totals 17 residues. Per germline, CDR1 MNHEY and CDR2 SMNVEV (reference sequence). V dropped 2 bases and J dropped 4 bases, with 19 bases sitting between them. CDR3 in DNA: TGTGCCAGCAGTTTAAGGGGTGGGCTAGCCGGGCCAGATACGCAGTATTTT. This codes for CASSLRGGLAGPDTQYF.

The chain is built from TRBV19 and TRBJ2-7; TRBD2 matches at 12 bases. The CDR3 is 14 residues long. The V and J ends lost 3 bases and 6 bases, in that order; junction bases with no gene match: 3. Germline loops: CDR1 LNHDA, CDR2 SQIVND (reference sequence). CDR3 sequence: CASSMTSGRGEQYF. CDR3 sequence (DNA): TGTGCCAGTAGTATGACTAGCGGGAGAGGCGAGCAGTACTTC.

The J gene is TRBJ1-3, the V gene TRBV7-9; the D is unclear. CDR3 length: 16 residues. Germline lookup yields CDR1 SEHNR and CDR2 FQNEAQ (reference sequence). The V gene lost 4 bases and the J gene lost 4 bases, with 17 bases spanning the gap. The CDR3 DNA reads TGTGCCAGCAGCTCGGTTTATATCCAGCTCGGAAACACCATATATTTT. Residues: CASSSVYIQLGNTIYF.

A few counts support this clone. This chain connects TRBV4-2 to TRBJ2-7, with 8 bases matching TRBD1. The germline V gene encodes CDR1 LGHNA and CDR2 YNFKEQ. With 4 bases clipped from V and 3 bases from J, the junction kept 5 bases outside the gene matches. The CDR3 contains 14 residues. The CDR3 bases are TGTGCCAGCAGCCTAGACAGGGGCTTCTACGAGCAGTACTTC. Its translation: CASSLDRGFYEQYF.

The J gene is TRBJ1-3, the V gene TRBV19, with D perhaps matching TRBD1 (6 bases). V was shortened by 3 bases and J by 3 bases, with 18 bases between the two germline ends. The CDR3 loop spans 17 amino acids. Germline CDR1 reads LNHDA; CDR2 reads SQIVND (reference sequence). As DNA, the CDR3 is TGTGCCAGTAGTATTATGGGGGCCCCGTCGCTTGGAAACACCATATATTTT. Its translation is CASSIMGAPSLGNTIYF.

The chain links TRBV29-1 to TRBJ2-2; maybe TRBD2 (5 bases). V was clipped by 6 bases and J by 0 bases, with 8 bases between them. Germline V lookup: CDR1 SQVTM, CDR2 ANQGSEA. The CDR3 is made up of 13 amino acids. The CDR3 region has the DNA TGCAGCGTAGCCGGGACGAACACCGGGGAGCTGTTTTTT. Protein product: CSVAGTNTGELFF.

This chain links TRBV19 with TRBJ1-1; 7 bases are a match to TRBD1. CDR1 and CDR2 from the germline V gene are LNHDA and SQIVND (reference sequence). J lost 0 bases, V lost 5 bases, and 3 bases had no gene match. CDR3 length equals 14 residues. In nucleotides, the CDR3 is TGTGCCAGTAGTGAAGGACAGGTGAACACTGAAGCTTTCTTT. It codes for CASSEGQVNTEAFF.

The rearrangement links TRBV29-1 to TRBJ2-2, with D unresolved. CDR3 length: 13 amino acids. V shed 2 bases and J shed 4 bases, with 8 bases lying between them. CDR1 is SQVTM, CDR2 ANQGSEA, per germline. CDR3 residues: CSVEPKTTGELFF. CDR3 DNA sequence: TGCAGCGTTGAACCTAAAACCACCGGGGAGCTGTTTTTT.

The gene calls are TRBV4-3 and TRBJ2-1; 10 bases line up with TRBD2. The CDR3 has 17 residues. Trimming took 3 bases from V and 6 from J; bases not matched to a gene: 11. Germline V CDR1 and CDR2: LGHNA, YSLEER. Written as DNA, the CDR3 is TGCGCCAGCAGCCAGGGGGCTAGCGGGAGTATGGGCAATGAGCAGTTCTTC. This translates into CASSQGASGSMGNEQFF.